Listed here are 16 T cell receptor beta chains from one sample, sequenced in a study of blood T cell repertoires in COVID-19. Sequenced by immunoSEQ multiplex PCR; TCRdb stores in-frame clones only, minus some. This sample yields about 110,000 clones, of which approximately 89% are seen a single time; 3.5% to 4.5% belongs to the top ten. Sample: peripheral blood. The receptors come from a man aged 35 to 55 with acute or convalescent COVID-19.

The chain uses TRBV15 and TRBJ1-5; 10 bases line up with TRBD1. V lost 4 bases to trimming and J lost 9 bases; unmatched junction nucleotides: 15. The CDR3 consists of 17 residues. Germline loops: CDR1 LNHNV, CDR2 YYDKDF (reference sequence). Written as DNA, the CDR3 is TGTGCCACCAGCACTACGGGACAGGGGTTGAGCCTTCCGCCCCAGCATTTT. This codes for CATSTTGQGLSLPPQHF. The full variable domain, completed using reference TRBV15 and TRBJ1-5, is DAMVIQNPRYQVTQFGKPVTLSCSQTLNHNVMYWYQQKSSQAPKLLFHYYDKDFNNEADTPDNFQSRRPNTSFCFLDIRSPGLGDTAMYLCATSTTGQGLSLPPQHFGDGTRLSIL.

This rearrangement joins TRBV5-6 to TRBJ1-1, with D unclear. Germline lookup yields CDR1 SGHDT and CDR2 YYEEEE. Trimming took off 2 bases at V and 1 base at J, with 15 bases between the two ends. The CDR3 totals 16 residues. CDR3 sequence (DNA): TGTGCCAGCAGCTTCTCCCTGGGCCGAAGGAACACTGAAGCTTTCTTT. Amino acid sequence: CASSFSLGRRNTEAFF. The entire variable domain, with the rest obtained from reference TRBV5-6 and TRBJ1-1, is as follows: DAGVTQSPTHLIKTRGQQVTLRCSPKSGHDTVSWYQQALGQGPQFIFQYYEEEERQRGNFPDRFSGHQFPNYSSELNVNALLLGDSALYLCASSFSLGRRNTEAFFGQGTRLTVV.

The chain links TRBV5-1 to TRBJ1-2; D is unresolved. CDR1 SGHRS and CDR2 YFSETQ come from the germline V gene. The CDR3 covers 17 residues. V gave up 3 bases and J gave up 3 bases, with 21 bases separating them. The CDR3 sequence: CASSSRLTPGGYYGYTF. CDR3 sequence (DNA): TGCGCCAGCAGCTCGAGACTAACCCCTGGAGGGTACTATGGCTACACCTTC. The full variable domain, its missing parts supplied by reference TRBV5-1 and TRBJ1-2, is KAGVTQTPRYLIKTRGQQVTLSCSPISGHRSVSWYQQTPGQGLQFLFEYFSETQRNKGNFPGRFSGRQFSNSRSEMNVSTLELGDSALYLCASSSRLTPGGYYGYTFGSGTRLTVV.

This chain joins TRBV27 and TRBJ2-2, with 10 positions matching TRBD2. This CDR3 region has 16 residues. Looked up from germline, CDR1 is MNHEY and CDR2 is SMNVEV (reference sequence). Trimming cost V 4 bases and J 2 bases; bases outside gene matches: 4. CDR3 sequence: CASSYSGGYNTGELFF. The CDR3 nucleotides read TGTGCCAGCAGTTATAGCGGGGGGTATAACACCGGGGAGCTGTTTTTT.

The rearrangement links TRBV4-1 to TRBJ2-3, with 8 bases identical to TRBD2. Trimming removed 0 bases from V and 2 bases from J; junction bases left unmatched: 4. This CDR3 has 16 amino acids. Germline values: CDR1 MGHRA, CDR2 YSYEKL. DNA of the CDR3: TGCGCCAGCAGCCAAGAATCAGCGGGGGTCACAGATACGCAGTATTTT. Translated: CASSQESAGVTDTQYF.

This rearrangement joins TRBV30 to TRBJ1-5; no reliable D call. The CDR3 runs to 15 residues. V was trimmed by 0 bases and J by 7 bases, leaving 16 bases between them. Looked up from germline, CDR1 is GTSNPN and CDR2 is SVGIG (reference sequence). The CDR3 region has the DNA TGTGCCTGGAGTGTAGCATCGGGTTTAAAGCAGCCCCAGCATTTT. Translation gives CAWSVASGLKQPQHF.

The rearrangement joins TRBV6-5 to TRBJ2-3; D is perhaps TRBD2 (7 bases). This CDR3 is 15 amino acids long. V was clipped by 5 bases and J by 3 bases, with 15 bases between them. In germline, CDR1 is MNHEY, CDR2 SVGAGI. Here the CDR3 reads CASSPGAGVTDTQYF. The CDR3 region has the DNA TGTGCCAGCAGTCCAGGGGCGGGAGTAACAGATACGCAGTATTTT.

This clone was detected only once. V gene TRBV7-9 combines with J gene TRBJ1-5; a possible D gene is TRBD1 (5 bases). V dropped 4 bases and J dropped 0 bases, with 7 bases sitting between them. Per the germline V gene, CDR1 is SEHNR and CDR2 is FQNEAQ (reference sequence). CDR3 size: 14 residues. The CDR3 sequence: CASSSDISNQPQHF. CDR3 nucleotides: TGTGCCAGCAGCTCGGACATTAGCAATCAGCCCCAGCATTTT.

V usage is TRBV3-1 (or the pseudogene TRBV3-2) and J usage is TRBJ1-6; the match to TRBD1 covers 8 bases. The CDR3 covers 15 residues. Germline CDR1 is LGHDT and CDR2 is YNNKEL (reference sequence). V was pared by 1 base and J by 10 bases, with 6 bases of the junction left unmatched. Written as DNA, the CDR3 is TGTGCCAGCAGCCAAGGGGCAGGGGGCGGCTCACCCCTCCACTTT. Translated, it gives CASSQGAGGGSPLHF.

The chain uses TRBV29-1 and TRBJ2-2; 7 positions agree with TRBD2. The CDR3 spans 15 residues. Germline V gene lookup returns CDR1 SQVTM and CDR2 ANQGSEA. With 5 bases clipped from V and 8 bases from J, the junction kept 14 bases outside the gene matches. The CDR3 sequence is CSVRANGGGGGELFF. In DNA, the CDR3 is TGCAGCGTTAGAGCCAACGGCGGGGGTGGAGGGGAGCTGTTTTTT.

This clone has more than one count but fewer than ten. This chain uses TRBV5-1 with TRBJ2-7, with D perhaps matching TRBD1 (5 bases). The CDR3 totals 13 residues. The V end was cut by 0 bases, the J end by 3 bases, with 7 bases between. The germline V gene encodes CDR1 SGHRS and CDR2 YFSETQ. DNA of the CDR3: TGCGCCAGCAGCTTGGGACAGTACTACGAGCAGTACTTC. Translating gives CASSLGQYYEQYF.

V and J are TRBV5-1 and TRBJ2-2; D might be TRBD1 (5 bases). Between the trimmed V and J ends, which lost 1 base and 4 bases, there was a span of 14 bases. CDR1 is SGHRS, CDR2 YFSETQ, per germline. This CDR3 is built from 16 residues. The DNA for the CDR3 is TGCGCCAGCAGCTTGTTACAGGACGGTGGCACCGGGGAGCTGTTTTTT. This sequence encodes CASSLLQDGGTGELFF.

The chain links TRBV19 to TRBJ2-7; weak D call: TRBD1 (5 bases). Trimming pared 7 bases from V and 3 bases from J, leaving 16 bases between. The CDR3 covers 14 residues. Germline-derived CDR1 and CDR2 are LNHDA and SQIVND (reference sequence). The CDR3 is CASKFGQGNYEQYF. The CDR3 DNA follows: TGTGCCAGTAAGTTTGGGCAGGGCAACTACGAGCAGTACTTC.

The gene calls are TRBV5-4 and TRBJ2-7, with a possible D match to TRBD1 (5 bases). The CDR3 runs 16 residues. Trimming removed 4 bases at V and 3 bases at J, with 20 bases between. Germline CDR1 SGHNT, CDR2 YYREEE (reference sequence). The CDR3, as DNA: TGTGCCAGCAGCCGAGTCCAGGGTCGAAGCCTCTACGAGCAGTACTTC. Protein: CASSRVQGRSLYEQYF.

This chain uses TRBV6-5 with TRBJ1-1; 12 bases map to TRBD1. In germline, CDR1 is MNHEY, CDR2 SVGAGI. The J segment lost 5 bases and the V segment lost 2 bases, leaving 6 bases of the junction unmatched. CDR3 size: 16 residues. CDR3 amino acids: CASSYRAGQGATEAFF. In DNA, the CDR3 is TGTGCCAGCAGTTACCGGGCGGGACAGGGGGCTACTGAAGCTTTCTTT.

This clone was found once. The rearrangement joins TRBV5-1 to TRBJ2-7; TRBD2 might be the D (5 bases). V gave up 0 bases and J gave up 7 bases, with 17 bases separating them. The CDR3 totals 15 residues. Germline CDR1 SGHRS, CDR2 YFSETQ. The CDR3 nucleotides are TGCGCCAGCAGCTTGGTTTCGAACAACCCGGGGGAGCAGTACTTC. This translates into CASSLVSNNPGEQYF.